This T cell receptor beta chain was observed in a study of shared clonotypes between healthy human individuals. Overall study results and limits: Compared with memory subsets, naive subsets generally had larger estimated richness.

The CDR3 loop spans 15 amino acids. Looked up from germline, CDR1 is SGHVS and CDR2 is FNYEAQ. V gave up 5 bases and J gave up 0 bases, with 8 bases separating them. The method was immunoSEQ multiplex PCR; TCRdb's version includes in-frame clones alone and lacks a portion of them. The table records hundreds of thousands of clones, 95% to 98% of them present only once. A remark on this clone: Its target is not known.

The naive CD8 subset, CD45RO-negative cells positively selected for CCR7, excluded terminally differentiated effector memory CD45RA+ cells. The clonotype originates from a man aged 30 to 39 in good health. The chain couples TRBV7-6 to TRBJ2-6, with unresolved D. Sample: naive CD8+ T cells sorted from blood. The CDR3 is CASSQLISGANVLTF. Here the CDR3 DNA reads TGTGCCAGCAGCCAGTTAATCTCTGGGGCCAACGTCCTGACTTTC.